This TCR beta chain was recovered during a study of shared clonotypes between healthy human individuals. Whole-study findings and limits: Compared with clonotypes that all four donors shared, non-shared clonotypes had lower generation probabilities. Only a few donors were included, so the genetic and exposure-history diversity represented was limited.

The assay used deep level. Sorted subsets were amplified in replicate PCRs using 150 to 250 ng DNA, roughly 30,000 T cell genomes. Clones were read by immunoSEQ multiplex PCR, and TCRdb kept only the in-frame ones, dropping some. This sample has around 2,000,000 clones, with 85% to 95% found just once. Of note for this clone: Its antigen is still unknown.

The germline gives CDR1 SGHTA, CDR2 FQGNSA. With 2 bases clipped from V and 7 bases from J, the junction kept 8 bases outside the gene matches. The CDR3 has 15 amino acids. The V gene is TRBV7-2, the J gene TRBJ1-2, with 9 bases lining up with TRBD1. This clonotype was obtained from a man younger than 35 in good health. Sequencing was performed on naive CD4+ T cells sorted from blood. The sample's subset: CD45RA+ positively selected. The CDR3 DNA follows: TGTGCCAGCAGCTTATCTGGGACAGGGATTTTTGGCTACACCTTC. Amino acids: CASSLSGTGIFGYTF.